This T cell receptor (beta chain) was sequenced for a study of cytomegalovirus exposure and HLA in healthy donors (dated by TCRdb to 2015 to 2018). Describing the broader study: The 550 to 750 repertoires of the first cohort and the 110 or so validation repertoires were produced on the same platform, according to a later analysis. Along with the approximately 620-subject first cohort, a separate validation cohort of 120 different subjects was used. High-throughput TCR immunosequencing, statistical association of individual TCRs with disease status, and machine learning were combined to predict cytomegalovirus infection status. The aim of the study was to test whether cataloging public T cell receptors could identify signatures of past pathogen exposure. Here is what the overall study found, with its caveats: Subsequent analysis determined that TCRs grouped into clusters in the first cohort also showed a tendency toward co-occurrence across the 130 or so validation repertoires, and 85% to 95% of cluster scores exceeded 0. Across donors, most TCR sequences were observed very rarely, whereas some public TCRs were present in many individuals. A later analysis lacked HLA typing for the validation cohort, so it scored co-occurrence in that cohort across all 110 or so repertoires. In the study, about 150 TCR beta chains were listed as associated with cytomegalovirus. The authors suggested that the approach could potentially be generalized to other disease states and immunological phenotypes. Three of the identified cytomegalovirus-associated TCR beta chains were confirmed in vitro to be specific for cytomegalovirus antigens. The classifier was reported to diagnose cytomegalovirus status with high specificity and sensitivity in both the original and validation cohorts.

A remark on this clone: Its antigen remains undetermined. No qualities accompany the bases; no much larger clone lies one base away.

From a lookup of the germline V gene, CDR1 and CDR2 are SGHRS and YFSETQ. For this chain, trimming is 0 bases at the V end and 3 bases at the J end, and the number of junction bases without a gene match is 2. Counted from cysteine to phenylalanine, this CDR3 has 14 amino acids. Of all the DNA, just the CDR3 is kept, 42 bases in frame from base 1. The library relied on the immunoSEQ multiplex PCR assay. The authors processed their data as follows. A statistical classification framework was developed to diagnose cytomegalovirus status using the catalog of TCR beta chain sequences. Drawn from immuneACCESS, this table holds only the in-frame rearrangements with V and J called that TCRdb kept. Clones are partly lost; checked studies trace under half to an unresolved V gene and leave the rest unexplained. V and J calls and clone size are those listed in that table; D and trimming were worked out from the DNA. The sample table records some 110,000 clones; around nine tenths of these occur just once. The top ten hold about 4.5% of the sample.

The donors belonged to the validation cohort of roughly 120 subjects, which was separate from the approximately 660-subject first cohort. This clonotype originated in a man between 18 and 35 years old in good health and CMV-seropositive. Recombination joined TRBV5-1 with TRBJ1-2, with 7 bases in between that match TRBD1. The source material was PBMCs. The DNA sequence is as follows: TGCGCCAGCAGCTTGGTAACAGGGGACTATGGCTACACCTTC. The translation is CASSLVTGDYGYTF.